The 17 T cell receptor beta chains presented below share a single source sample, sequenced in a study of OX40 agonist ivuxolimab in advanced cancers. Sequencing was performed with immunoSEQ multiplex PCR; in TCRdb, only in-frame clones are kept and a portion is missing. The sample has 25,000 to 35,000 clones, roughly 88% seen once. This specimen was CD4+ or CD8+ T cells sorted from blood, taken in a trial of the OX40 agonist ivuxolimab. These receptors all come from an adult with an advanced solid tumor such as melanoma, head and neck, liver or kidney cancer.

This clone is medium-sized. The chain joins TRBV4-1 to TRBJ2-7; 10 nucleotides line up with TRBD1. The CDR3 sequence is 15 residues long. The V segment lost 2 bases and the J segment 2 bases; nucleotides outside the gene matches: 3. CDR1 and CDR2 (germline): MGHRA, YSYEKL. CDR3 region: CASSQSGTGAYEQYF. The DNA of the CDR3 is TGCGCCAGCAGCCAATCCGGGACAGGGGCCTACGAGCAGTACTTC.

V and J are TRBV5-1 and TRBJ2-3, with 8 bases matching TRBD2. The V and J ends lost 0 bases and 5 bases, in that order; junction bases with no gene match: 8. CDR1 and CDR2 from the germline V gene are SGHRS and YFSETQ. The CDR3 has 16 residues. CDR3 amino acids: CASSLGSGSVQDTQYF. CDR3 coding DNA: TGCGCCAGCAGCTTGGGCAGCGGGAGTGTACAAGATACGCAGTATTTT.

In its sample, this clone ranks as medium-sized. The gene calls are TRBV5-4 and TRBJ2-2, with D perhaps TRBD1 (5 bases). V shed 0 bases and J shed 7 bases, with 16 bases lying between them. CDR3 size: 16 residues. The germline CDR1 and CDR2 sequences are SGHNT and YYREEE (reference sequence). The CDR3 is CASSLGAAGFGGELFF. The CDR3 nucleotides read TGTGCCAGCAGCTTGGGGGCTGCAGGGTTTGGCGGGGAGCTGTTTTTT.

The V gene is TRBV6-1, the J gene TRBJ2-7, with D possibly matching TRBD1 (6 bases). CDR1 and CDR2 from the germline V gene are MNHNS and SASEGT. The CDR3 spans 13 residues. The V and J ends lost 1 base and 7 bases respectively, with 11 bases between them. The CDR3 region is CASSEDRVEEQYF. The CDR3 DNA reads as TGTGCCAGCAGTGAAGACAGGGTCGAGGAGCAGTACTTC.

The chain recombines TRBV6-5 with TRBJ1-1, with a tentative D call TRBD1 (6 bases). This CDR3 is built from 11 residues. V was cut by 6 bases and J by 5 bases, with 7 bases left in between. Germline values: CDR1 MNHEY, CDR2 SVGAGI. The CDR3: CASRGGTEAFF. The CDR3 DNA is TGTGCCAGCAGAGGGGGAACTGAAGCTTTCTTT.

This rearrangement joins TRBV7-3 to TRBJ2-7; tentatively, D is TRBD1 (6 bases). This CDR3 has 15 residues. Germline CDR1 SGHTA, CDR2 FQGTGA. Trimming left V 2 bases short and J 3 bases short, with 14 bases between. The CDR3 loop reads CASSLYGQGSYEQYF. CDR3 nucleotides: TGTGCCAGCAGCTTATACGGGCAGGGGAGCTACGAGCAGTACTTC.

The rearrangement joins TRBV7-6 to TRBJ2-2, with 9 bases lining up with TRBD2. This CDR3 spans 16 amino acids. Losses at the gene ends were 5 bases for V and 3 bases for J; bases not matched to a gene: 7. Germline V gene lookup returns CDR1 SGHVS and CDR2 FNYEAQ. The CDR3 region has the DNA TGTGCCAGCAGCGCCAAACTAGCGGGTTACACCGGGGAGCTGTTTTTT. Protein sequence: CASSAKLAGYTGELFF.

Written as DNA, the CDR3 is TGTGCCAGCAGCTTGGTGCCGGACGAGCAGTACTTC. Protein product: CASSLVPDEQYF. The V gene is TRBV7-9, the J gene TRBJ2-7; D gene unclear. CDR1 is SEHNR and CDR2 is FQNEAQ in the germline V gene (reference sequence). CDR3 length equals 12 residues. The V end was cut by 3 bases, the J end by 5 bases, with 8 bases between.

The chain is built from TRBV6-4 and TRBJ2-3, with 12 bases that match TRBD2. Germline trimming cut 2 bases from V and 3 bases from J; bases unmatched to any gene: 3. CDR3 size: 16 residues. Germline loops: CDR1 MRHNA, CDR2 SNTAGT. The chain's CDR3 is CASSDTGTSGTDTQYF. The CDR3, as DNA: TGTGCCAGCAGTGACACAGGGACTAGCGGGACAGATACGCAGTATTTT.

This clone was seen only a few times. J is TRBJ2-2 and V is TRBV7-3; 8 bases match TRBD1. The germline gives CDR1 SGHTA, CDR2 FQGTGA. V dropped 4 bases and J dropped 6; count of bases not matched to a gene: 4. The CDR3 sequence is 14 residues long. The CDR3 loop is CASSSQQGAGELFF. For the CDR3, the DNA is TGTGCCAGCAGCTCTCAACAGGGGGCCGGGGAGCTGTTTTTT.

The V gene is TRBV7-3, the J gene TRBJ2-2, with D hard to call. Germline CDR1 SGHTA, CDR2 FQGTGA. V lost 5 bases, J lost 5 bases, and 6 bases lay in between. The length of the CDR3 is 12 residues. The CDR3 sequence: CASSPTTGELFF. CDR3 nucleotides: TGTGCCAGCAGCCCTACAACCGGGGAGCTGTTTTTT. The full variable domain, its missing parts supplied by reference TRBV7-3 and TRBJ2-2, is GAGVSQTPSNKVTEKGKYVELRCDPISGHTALYWYRQSLGQGPEFLIYFQGTGAADDSGLPNDRFFAVRPEGSVSTLKIQRTERGDSAVYLCASSPTTGELFFGEGSRLTVL.

The rearrangement joins TRBV5-4 to TRBJ2-7, with 12 nucleotides matching TRBD2. Germline V CDR1 and CDR2: SGHNT, YYREEE (reference sequence). The V gene end was trimmed by 3 bases and the J gene end by 4 bases; junction bases not matched to a gene: 2. The CDR3 length is 14 residues. For the CDR3, the DNA is TGTGCCAGCAGCTCCACTAGCGGGAGGTACGAGCAGTACTTC. This translates into CASSSTSGRYEQYF.

The J gene is TRBJ2-7, the V gene TRBV29-1; 7 nucleotides match TRBD2. Unmatched junction bases numbered 5, after V lost 0 bases and J lost 0 bases. The CDR3 length is 15 residues. In germline, CDR1 is SQVTM, CDR2 ANQGSEA. The CDR3 is CSVEESGGSSYEQYF. CDR3 DNA sequence: TGCAGCGTTGAAGAGTCGGGCGGGAGCTCCTACGAGCAGTACTTC.

The rearrangement links TRBV7-9 to TRBJ1-2; D perhaps matches TRBD1 (5 bases). CDR1 and CDR2 (germline): SEHNR, FQNEAQ (reference sequence). V was shortened by 6 bases and J by 4 bases, with 21 bases between the two germline ends. This CDR3 contains 16 residues. CDR3 protein: CASRDTGLPAAYGYTF. CDR3 sequence (DNA): TGTGCCAGCAGGGATACGGGACTCCCGGCGGCCTATGGCTACACCTTC.

The chain recombines TRBV5-4 with TRBJ2-1; no firm D call. Germline CDR1 reads SGHNT; CDR2 reads YYREEE (reference sequence). This CDR3 spans 12 amino acids. V gave up 0 bases and J gave up 7 bases, with 5 bases separating them. DNA for the CDR3: TGTGCCAGCAGCTTGGGGGTTAATGAGCAGTTCTTC. It specifies CASSLGVNEQFF.

The CDR3 spells CATKSAGEKNSNQPQHF. CDR3 sequence (DNA): TGTGCCACGAAATCGGCAGGAGAGAAAAATAGCAATCAGCCCCAGCATTTT. This sequence joins TRBV15 and TRBJ1-5; D remains ambiguous. The CDR3 totals 17 residues. Germline-derived CDR1 and CDR2 are LNHNV and YYDKDF (reference sequence). With 9 bases removed from V and 0 bases from J, the gap between germline ends came to 21 bases.

The V call is TRBV7-9, the J call TRBJ1-4; maybe TRBD1 (6 bases). Germline CDR1 SEHNR, CDR2 FQNEAQ (reference sequence). The CDR3 has 18 residues. V was trimmed by 6 bases and J by 4 bases, leaving 24 bases between them. CDR3: CASSSISGHSSYNEKLFF. The DNA for the CDR3 is TGTGCCAGCAGTAGTATCTCGGGACATTCCAGTTATAATGAAAAACTGTTTTTT.